Shown below are 15 T cell receptor beta chains from a single sample sequenced in a study of immune evolution from preneoplasia to lung adenocarcinoma. Produced via immunoSEQ multiplex PCR; TCRdb's table is partial and in-frame only. The sample lists roughly 38,000 clones; roughly 74% were seen once. Specimen: FFPE invasive lung adenocarcinoma tissue. These receptors came from a person in their sixties with lung adenocarcinoma.

This clone was seen only a few times. The rearrangement uses TRBV27 and TRBJ2-1, with D possibly TRBD2 on 6 matching bases. V lost 5 bases and J 5 bases, leaving 13 bases between the germline ends. CDR1 MNHEY and CDR2 SMNVEV come from the germline V gene (reference sequence). CDR3 size: 14 residues. The CDR3 DNA reads as TGTGCCAGCAGTCCAACTAGCATACACAATGAGCAGTTCTTC. It is translated as CASSPTSIHNEQFF.

CDR3 coding DNA: TGTGCCAGCAGCTTAGTGGCAGGGGGTTTCACAGATACGCAGTATTTT. The encoded protein is CASSLVAGGFTDTQYF. The rearrangement links TRBV7-2 to TRBJ2-3, with TRBD1 matching over 7 bases. Germline values: CDR1 SGHTA, CDR2 FQGNSA. This CDR3 is 16 amino acids long. Trimming cost V 1 base and J 2 bases; bases outside gene matches: 6.

The chain is built from TRBV13 and TRBJ2-1, with a weak D call TRBD1 (6 bases). This CDR3 is 13 amino acids long. The V end lost 4 bases, the J end lost 7 bases, and 11 bases lay between the germline ends. Germline CDR1 and CDR2: PRHDT and FYEKMQ (reference sequence). CDR3 loop: CASSYLQGNEQFF. CDR3 bases: TGTGCCAGCAGCTACCTACAGGGAAATGAGCAGTTCTTC.

V is TRBV27 and J is TRBJ2-3; the D gene is possibly TRBD1 (5 bases). Germline CDR1 is MNHEY and CDR2 is SMNVEV (reference sequence). The CDR3 sequence is 12 residues long. V lost 6 bases and J 5 bases, leaving 9 bases between the germline ends. CDR3 loop: CASSSREDTQYF. The CDR3 DNA follows: TGTGCCAGCAGCTCCAGGGAAGATACGCAGTATTTT.

The chain recombines TRBV7-9 with TRBJ2-3; the match to TRBD2 covers 13 bases. The J segment lost 7 bases and the V segment lost 6 bases, leaving 7 bases of the junction unmatched. This CDR3 has 15 amino acids. Germline CDR1 reads SEHNR; CDR2 reads FQNEAQ (reference sequence). CDR3 residues: CASSRLAGGTNTQYF. Written as DNA, the CDR3 is TGTGCCAGCAGTCGACTAGCGGGAGGTACAAATACGCAGTATTTT. Based on the CDR3 plus reference TRBV7-9 and TRBJ2-3, the full variable domain is DTGVSQNPRHKITKRGQNVTFRCDPISEHNRLYWYRQTLGQGPEFLTYFQNEAQLEKSRLLSDRFSAERPKGSFSTLEIQRTEQGDSAMYLCASSRLAGGTNTQYFGPGTRLTVL.

V gene TRBV28 combines with J gene TRBJ2-3; 9 bases agree with TRBD1. J gave up 5 bases and V 2 bases, and 2 bases lay outside the gene matches. CDR3 length equals 14 residues. In germline, CDR1 is MDHEN, CDR2 SYDVKM. CDR3 amino acids: CASSLGTGLDTQYF. The DNA for the CDR3 is TGTGCCAGCAGTTTAGGGACAGGGCTAGATACGCAGTATTTT.

The rearrangement links TRBV5-4 to TRBJ2-3; 12 bases fit TRBD2. Per the germline V gene, CDR1 is SGHNT and CDR2 is YYREEE (reference sequence). The V segment lost 5 bases and the J segment 2 bases; nucleotides outside the gene matches: 6. This CDR3 spans 16 amino acids. CDR3 coding DNA: TGTGCCAGCAGTTCCCTAGCGGGAGGGATCACAGATACGCAGTATTTT. Translated: CASSSLAGGITDTQYF.

The chain has TRBV7-2 and TRBJ1-4; D gene ambiguous. V lost 6 bases, J lost 10 bases, and 18 bases lay in between. CDR1 and CDR2 from the germline V gene are SGHTA and FQGNSA. The CDR3 runs 14 residues. The CDR3 loop is CASSPHGRARKLFF. Written as DNA, the CDR3 is TGTGCCAGCAGTCCTCATGGGAGAGCGCGAAAACTGTTTTTT.

The chain recombines TRBV19 with TRBJ2-7; a weak D match, TRBD2 (5 bases). V was cut by 3 bases and J by 2 bases, with 14 bases left in between. Germline CDR1 LNHDA, CDR2 SQIVND (reference sequence). CDR3 length: 15 amino acids. CDR3 DNA sequence: TGTGCCAGTAGTATTAGCGAGGGCTCCACCTACGAGCAGTACTTC. Encoded protein: CASSISEGSTYEQYF.

By share, this clone counts as medium-sized (0.01 to 0.1%). The chain combines TRBV29-1 with TRBJ1-1; 7 bases fit TRBD1. Germline loops: CDR1 SQVTM, CDR2 ANQGSEA. The V segment lost 4 bases and the J segment 4 bases; nucleotides outside the gene matches: 9. The CDR3 has 14 amino acids. This chain's CDR3 is CSVASPTGTTEAFF. CDR3 coding DNA: TGCAGCGTTGCTAGCCCGACAGGGACCACTGAAGCTTTCTTT.

V usage is TRBV7-8 and J usage is TRBJ2-7; 9 bases line up with TRBD1. The CDR3 is 14 residues long. After removal of 2 bases from V and 7 bases from J, the junction contained 6 bases not matched to a gene. CDR1 and CDR2 (germline): SGHVS, FQNEAQ. The CDR3 region is CASSLRDRVWEQYF. The CDR3 nucleotides are TGTGCCAGCAGCTTACGGGACAGGGTGTGGGAGCAGTACTTC.

This clone was detected a few times. The chain uses TRBV2 and TRBJ2-1; tentatively, D is TRBD2 (6 bases). Germline V gene sequence: CDR1 SNHLY, CDR2 FYNNEI. The CDR3 sequence is 16 residues long. Trimming stripped 2 bases from V and 5 bases from J, with 16 bases between. The CDR3 loop reads CASSERWAGTNNEQFF. CDR3 in DNA: TGTGCCAGCAGTGAAAGATGGGCGGGAACAAACAATGAGCAGTTCTTC.

The V gene is TRBV12-5, the J gene TRBJ1-2; D gene ambiguous. The V and J ends lost 4 bases and 3 bases respectively, with 24 bases between them. The CDR3 spans 18 residues. The germline V gene has CDR1 LGHNT and CDR2 FRNRAP. The CDR3 coding sequence is TGTGCTAGTGGTTCCCCCGATGGAGCACCTTCCTCTTACTATGGCTACACCTTC. It translates to CASGSPDGAPSSYYGYTF.

The rearrangement joins TRBV15 to TRBJ2-7, with D perhaps matching TRBD2 (6 bases). Trimming removed 3 bases at V and 5 bases at J, with 14 bases between. There are 14 residues in the CDR3. Per the germline V gene, CDR1 is LNHNV and CDR2 is YYDKDF (reference sequence). The chain's CDR3 is CATSSGGEADEQYF. In DNA, the CDR3 is TGTGCCACCAGCAGCGGTGGGGAGGCCGACGAGCAGTACTTC. Supplemented by reference TRBV15 and TRBJ2-7, the full variable domain reads DAMVIQNPRYQVTQFGKPVTLSCSQTLNHNVMYWYQQKSSQAPKLLFHYYDKDFNNEADTPDNFQSRRPNTSFCFLDIRSPGLGDTAMYLCATSSGGEADEQYFGPGTRLTVT.

The chain couples TRBV28 to TRBJ1-2; TRBD1 matches 9 bases. The CDR3 totals 16 residues. CDR1 is MDHEN, CDR2 SYDVKM, per germline. Unmatched junction bases numbered 15, after V lost 6 bases and J lost 7 bases. DNA for the CDR3: TGTGCCAGCAGCCCGGGACAGGGACCTCAAAGGGGTGGCTACACCTTC. Translated, it gives CASSPGQGPQRGGYTF.